The rows below give T cell receptor beta chains drawn from one sample of a study of blood T cell repertoires in COVID-19. Sequencing was performed with immunoSEQ multiplex PCR; in TCRdb, only in-frame clones are kept and a portion is missing. The repertoire includes about 270,000 clones, roughly 85% of them detected once, and around 2.9% sits in the top ten. Sequencing was performed on peripheral blood. These receptors all stem from a woman in her late teens or twenties with acute or convalescent COVID-19. Each CDR3 is given with its conserved first and last residue. The D gene is left open where the match is weak. Clone size is given for some rows only: seen once, a few or many times, or a class if the clone is expanded.

size: -; J: TRBJ1-1; V: TRBV10-3; D: -; CDR3: CAISEPPGTGAGTEAFF; DNA: TGTGCCATCAGTGAGCCCCCTGGGACGGGAGCGGGGACTGAAGCTTTCTTT
size: -; J: TRBJ2-5; V: TRBV30; D: TRBD2; CDR3: CAWSVGLAGEGETQYF; DNA: TGTGCCTGGAGTGTAGGGCTAGCGGGAGAAGGAGAGACCCAGTACTTC
size: -; J: TRBJ1-4; V: TRBV6-5; D: -; CDR3: CASSYAVDKSEKLFF; DNA: TGTGCCAGCAGTTACGCCGTCGACAAATCTGAAAAACTGTTTTTT
size: -; J: TRBJ2-7; V: TRBV21-1; D: -; CDR3: CASSKGTLQGAHEQYF; DNA: TGTGCCAGCAGCAAAGGGACTTTACAGGGGGCCCACGAGCAGTACTTC
size: once; J: TRBJ1-4; V: TRBV11-2; D: TRBD1; CDR3: CASSLQGQGAREKLFF; DNA: TGTGCCAGCAGCTTACAGGGGCAGGGGGCTCGGGAAAAACTGTTTTTT
size: -; J: TRBJ2-1; V: TRBV11-3; D: TRBD2; CDR3: CASSPGGLAGDNEQFF; DNA: TGTGCCAGCAGCCCAGGGGGACTAGCGGGGGACAATGAGCAGTTCTTC
size: -; J: TRBJ2-1; V: TRBV11-2; D: TRBD1; CDR3: CASSLGQGRYNEQFF; DNA: TGTGCCAGCAGCTTAGGACAGGGGCGATACAATGAGCAGTTCTTC
size: -; J: TRBJ2-1; V: TRBV12-5; D: TRBD2; CDR3: CASGLARLAGVNNEQFF; DNA: TGTGCTAGTGGTTTGGCCCGACTAGCGGGAGTAAACAATGAGCAGTTCTTC
size: -; J: TRBJ1-1; V: TRBV19; D: -; CDR3: CASSIDSGAEAFF; DNA: TGTGCCAGTAGTATAGACAGTGGTGCTGAAGCTTTCTTT
size: -; J: TRBJ1-3; V: TRBV27; D: TRBD1; CDR3: CATRTGNGDTIYF; DNA: TGTGCCACCAGGACAGGCAATGGGGACACCATATATTTT
size: -; J: TRBJ2-7; V: TRBV6-5; D: TRBD2; CDR3: CASSYSLAGSDYEQYF; DNA: TGTGCCAGCAGTTACTCACTAGCGGGATCCGACTACGAGCAGTACTTC
size: -; J: TRBJ2-1; V: TRBV7-8; D: TRBD2; CDR3: CASSFNRQGLAGDNYNEQFF; DNA: TGTGCCAGCAGCTTTAACCGACAAGGACTAGCGGGAGACAATTACAATGAGCAGTTCTTC
size: once; J: TRBJ2-1; V: TRBV4-3; D: TRBD2; CDR3: CASSQDLGGRYNPYNEQFF; DNA: TGCGCCAGCAGCCAAGATTTGGGCGGGAGGTACAACCCTTACAATGAGCAGTTCTTC
size: -; J: TRBJ1-2; V: TRBV12-5; D: TRBD1; CDR3: CASGPGTGSWGYTF; DNA: TGTGCTAGTGGCCCCGGGACAGGTTCGTGGGGCTACACCTTC
size: -; J: TRBJ2-1; V: TRBV4-1; D: TRBD2; CDR3: CASSPGSSGLYNEQFF; DNA: TGCGCCAGCAGCCCTGGATCTAGCGGGCTTTACAATGAGCAGTTCTTC
size: -; J: TRBJ2-2; V: TRBV6-1; D: -; CDR3: CASSGWAGSRNTGELFF; DNA: TGTGCCAGCAGTGGCTGGGCGGGTAGTAGGAACACCGGGGAGCTGTTTTTT
size: -; J: TRBJ1-1; V: TRBV19; D: -; CDR3: CASSIGTAAEAFF; DNA: TGTGCCAGTAGTATAGGGACAGCGGCTGAAGCTTTCTTT
size: -; J: TRBJ2-7; V: TRBV30; D: TRBD2; CDR3: CAWAWGGGAYEQYF; DNA: TGTGCTTGGGCCTGGGGCGGGGGGGCCTACGAGCAGTACTTC
size: -; J: TRBJ1-5; V: TRBV4-3; D: TRBD1; CDR3: CASSQDPWGQADAQPQHF; DNA: TGCGCCAGCAGCCAAGACCCATGGGGACAGGCAGACGCACAGCCCCAGCATTTT
size: -; J: TRBJ2-1; V: TRBV7-9; D: -; CDR3: CASSLGPQGVQFF; DNA: TGTGCCAGCAGCTTGGGCCCACAGGGTGTGCAGTTCTTC
size: -; J: TRBJ2-2; V: TRBV12-3/TRBV12-4; D: -; CDR3: CASCRQVHGELFF; DNA: TGTGCCAGCTGTCGACAGGTGCACGGGGAGCTGTTTTTT
size: once; J: TRBJ1-5; V: TRBV19; D: -; CDR3: CASSIIPPLNQPQHF; DNA: TGTGCCAGTAGTATAATCCCCCCGTTGAATCAGCCCCAGCATTTT
size: -; J: TRBJ2-1; V: TRBV11-2; D: TRBD2; CDR3: CASSPSTSAFGGEQFF; DNA: TGTGCCAGCAGCCCGTCGACTAGCGCCTTCGGGGGTGAGCAGTTCTTC
size: -; J: TRBJ2-5; V: TRBV11-2; D: TRBD1; CDR3: CASSLSKQGGKTQYF; DNA: TGTGCCAGCAGCCTCTCAAAACAGGGGGGAAAGACCCAGTACTTC
size: once; J: TRBJ2-3; V: TRBV7-8; D: -; CDR3: CASSSPLEAVSDTQYF; DNA: TGTGCCAGCAGCTCCCCGCTAGAGGCGGTTTCAGATACGCAGTATTTT
size: -; J: TRBJ2-1; V: TRBV7-2; D: -; CDR3: CASSFQGGLDEQFF; DNA: TGTGCCAGCAGCTTTCAGGGGGGTCTGGATGAGCAGTTCTTC
size: -; J: TRBJ1-5; V: TRBV24-1; D: TRBD1; CDR3: CATSEAGQVGNQPQHF; DNA: TGTGCCACCAGTGAGGCCGGACAGGTGGGCAATCAGCCCCAGCATTTT
size: -; J: TRBJ1-5; V: TRBV2; D: -; CDR3: CASSEAEGPGSNQPQHF; DNA: TGTGCCAGCAGTGAAGCGGAGGGCCCTGGGAGCAATCAGCCCCAGCATTTT
size: few; J: TRBJ1-2; V: TRBV5-1; D: TRBD1; CDR3: CASGPGTGVGYGYTF; DNA: TGCGCCAGCGGACCCGGGACAGGGGTCGGCTATGGCTACACCTTC
size: -; J: TRBJ1-3; V: TRBV9; D: -; CDR3: CASSGAISGNTIYF; DNA: TGTGCCAGCAGCGGGGCAATCTCTGGAAACACCATATATTTT
size: -; J: TRBJ2-1; V: TRBV6-5; D: TRBD2; CDR3: CASTLAGGAYNEQFF; DNA: TGTGCCAGCACCCTAGCGGGAGGAGCCTACAATGAGCAGTTCTTC
size: -; J: TRBJ2-5; V: TRBV29-1; D: -; CDR3: CSVELHTKETQYF; DNA: TGCAGCGTTGAGTTACACACCAAAGAGACCCAGTACTTC
size: -; J: TRBJ2-1; V: TRBV9; D: -; CDR3: CASSVSGSGEQFF; DNA: TGTGCCAGCAGCGTTTCGGGTAGCGGTGAGCAGTTCTTC
size: -; J: TRBJ2-1; V: TRBV4-3; D: TRBD2; CDR3: CASSQALAGGENEQFF; DNA: TGCGCCAGCAGCCAGGCCTTGGCGGGAGGAGAGAATGAGCAGTTCTTC
size: -; J: TRBJ1-4; V: TRBV7-8; D: TRBD1; CDR3: CASSLDPGGEKLFF; DNA: TGTGCCAGCAGCTTAGATCCAGGGGGCGAAAAACTGTTTTTT
size: -; J: TRBJ1-3; V: TRBV19; D: -; CDR3: CASSILGDTIYF; DNA: TGTGCCAGTAGTATTCTCGGAGACACCATATATTTT
size: few; J: TRBJ2-7; V: TRBV5-6; D: TRBD2; CDR3: CASSLSYTSASYEQYF; DNA: TGTGCCAGCAGCTTGTCTTATACTAGCGCTTCCTACGAGCAGTACTTC
size: -; J: TRBJ2-7; V: TRBV14; D: -; CDR3: CASSRTAGHYEQYF; DNA: TGTGCCAGCAGCCGGACCGCGGGGCACTACGAGCAGTACTTC
size: few; J: TRBJ1-1; V: TRBV5-1; D: -; CDR3: CASSPGSMNTEAFF; DNA: TGCGCCAGCAGCCCGGGGTCCATGAACACTGAAGCTTTCTTT
size: once; J: TRBJ2-7; V: TRBV19; D: -; CDR3: CASSLTLGLSYEQYF; DNA: TGTGCCAGTAGTCTCACTCTAGGCCTCTCCTACGAGCAGTACTTC
size: -; J: TRBJ2-1; V: TRBV6-2/TRBV6-3; D: -; CDR3: CASSYPRTTASYNEQFF; DNA: TGTGCCAGCAGTTACCCCAGGACTACCGCGTCCTACAATGAGCAGTTCTTC
size: few; J: TRBJ2-1; V: TRBV28; D: TRBD2; CDR3: CASIGTSGSHEQFF; DNA: TGTGCCAGCATCGGGACTAGCGGGAGCCATGAGCAGTTCTTC
size: -; J: TRBJ1-3; V: TRBV6-5; D: -; CDR3: CASSYWDISSGNTIYF; DNA: TGTGCCAGCAGTTACTGGGACATCAGCTCTGGAAACACCATATATTTT
size: -; J: TRBJ2-3; V: TRBV27; D: TRBD1; CDR3: CASSHYRGLFLDTQYF; DNA: TGTGCCAGCAGCCACTACAGGGGGCTATTTTTAGATACGCAGTATTTT
size: -; J: TRBJ1-2; V: TRBV7-2; D: -; CDR3: CASSLSGTRTNYGYTF; DNA: TGTGCCAGCAGCCTCTCCGGGACACGAACTAACTATGGCTACACCTTC
size: -; J: TRBJ2-7; V: TRBV27; D: TRBD1; CDR3: CASRKTGPAYEQYF; DNA: TGTGCCAGCAGAAAGACAGGGCCCGCCTACGAGCAGTACTTC
size: -; J: TRBJ1-5; V: TRBV18; D: TRBD1; CDR3: CASSDQGVSNQPQHF; DNA: TGTGCCAGCTCAGACCAGGGGGTAAGCAATCAGCCCCAGCATTTT
size: -; J: TRBJ1-2; V: TRBV28; D: TRBD1; CDR3: CASSSTNKGRGPAYGYTF; DNA: TGTGCCAGCAGTTCAACCAATAAAGGCAGGGGGCCAGCCTATGGCTACACCTTC
size: -; J: TRBJ1-4; V: TRBV3-1/TRBV3-2; D: -; CDR3: CASSQEVKGPFSF; DNA: TGTGCCAGCAGCCAAGAGGTCAAGGGGCCCTTTTCATTT
size: few; J: TRBJ1-2; V: TRBV6-2/TRBV6-3; D: TRBD1; CDR3: CASSYIWDRGDYGYTF; DNA: TGTGCCAGCAGTTACATATGGGACAGGGGAGACTATGGCTACACCTTC
size: -; J: TRBJ2-1; V: TRBV19; D: TRBD2; CDR3: CASSIGLAGGSYNEQFF; DNA: TGTGCCAGTAGTATCGGCCTAGCGGGCGGCTCCTACAATGAGCAGTTCTTC
size: -; J: TRBJ2-3; V: TRBV3-1/TRBV3-2; D: TRBD2; CDR3: CASSQHQPLTSGSLTDTQYF; DNA: TGTGCCAGCAGCCAGCACCAGCCGCTGACTAGCGGGAGTTTGACAGATACGCAGTATTTT